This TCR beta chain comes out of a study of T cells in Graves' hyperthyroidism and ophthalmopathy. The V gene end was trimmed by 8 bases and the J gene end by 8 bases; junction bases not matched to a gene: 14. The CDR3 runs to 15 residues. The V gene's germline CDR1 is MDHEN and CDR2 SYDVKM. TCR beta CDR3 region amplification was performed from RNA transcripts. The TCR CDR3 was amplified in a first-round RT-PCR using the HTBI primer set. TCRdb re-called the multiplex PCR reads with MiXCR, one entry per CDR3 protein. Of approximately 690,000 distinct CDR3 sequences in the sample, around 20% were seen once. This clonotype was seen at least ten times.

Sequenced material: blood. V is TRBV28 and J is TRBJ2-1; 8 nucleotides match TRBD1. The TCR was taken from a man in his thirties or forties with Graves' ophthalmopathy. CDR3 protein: CASETQGAEGDEQFF. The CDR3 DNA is TGTGCCAGCGAAACTCAGGGGGCTGAGGGGGATGAGCAGTTCTTC.